These 20 T cell receptor beta chains share one sample of origin, sequenced in a study of preoperative IRX-2 immunotherapy in early breast cancer. Sequencing was performed with immunoSEQ multiplex PCR; in TCRdb, only in-frame clones are kept and a portion is missing. The table lists roughly 25,000 clones, about 95% of them singletons, with roughly 16% in the top ten. Treatment defined: preoperative locoregional IRX-2 cytokine immunotherapy. The sample in question was tumor tissue, obtained after IRX-2 immunotherapy. The source is a human donor with breast cancer.

V and J are TRBV7-3 and TRBJ2-5, with 11 bases matching TRBD2. The germline CDR1 and CDR2 sequences are SGHTA and FQGTGA. The CDR3 has 15 amino acids. V lost 1 base and J lost 4; bases outside the gene matches: 2. The CDR3 is CASSLSTSGGETQYF. Written as DNA, the CDR3 is TGTGCCAGCAGCTTAAGCACTAGCGGGGGAGAGACCCAGTACTTC.

The chain couples TRBV14 to TRBJ2-2; perhaps TRBD2 as D (5 bases). This CDR3 is built from 15 residues. Trimming shortened V by 1 base and J by 3 bases, and 9 bases separated the two germline ends. The V gene's germline CDR1 is SGHDN and CDR2 FVKESK. The CDR3 loop is CASSQAGLHTGELFF. The CDR3 DNA follows: TGTGCCAGCAGCCAAGCTGGACTTCACACCGGGGAGCTGTTTTTT.

The chain recombines TRBV5-6 with TRBJ2-5, with unresolved D. In germline, CDR1 is SGHDT, CDR2 YYEEEE. The CDR3 runs 13 residues. Trimming took 1 base from V and 7 from J, leaving 11 bases between them. CDR3 nucleotide sequence: TGTGCCAGCAGCTTGAAGCCCCCCGGGACCCAGTACTTC. Protein product: CASSLKPPGTQYF.

This chain connects TRBV5-1 to TRBJ2-7, with D perhaps TRBD1 (5 bases). This CDR3 has 13 amino acids. Germline values: CDR1 SGHRS, CDR2 YFSETQ. The V gene lost 4 bases and the J gene lost 5 bases, with 13 bases spanning the gap. Here the CDR3 reads CASSTREINEQYF. DNA of the CDR3: TGCGCCAGCAGCACCAGGGAAATAAACGAGCAGTACTTC.

The chain carries TRBV7-9 and TRBJ2-1; weak D call: TRBD2 (6 bases). In germline, CDR1 is SEHNR, CDR2 FQNEAQ (reference sequence). Trimming removed 3 bases at V and 2 bases at J, with 11 bases between. The CDR3 has 15 amino acids. The CDR3 DNA is TGTGCCAGCAGCTTTCCCCGGGAGACCTACAATGAGCAGTTCTTC. Translation: CASSFPRETYNEQFF.

Only one count was recorded for this clone. The chain carries TRBV4-3 and TRBJ1-2, with 8 bases fitting TRBD1. In germline, CDR1 is LGHNA, CDR2 YSLEER. The V and J ends lost 3 bases and 1 base, in that order; junction bases with no gene match: 4. This CDR3 is built from 15 residues. In nucleotides, the CDR3 is TGCGCCAGCAGCCAGAGGACAGGGTATAACTATGGCTACACCTTC. As protein: CASSQRTGYNYGYTF.

V usage is TRBV28 and J usage is TRBJ1-1; D might be TRBD1 (6 bases). In germline, CDR1 is MDHEN, CDR2 SYDVKM. CDR3 size: 14 residues. V lost 10 bases and J 0 bases, leaving 15 bases between the germline ends. The CDR3 nucleotides read TGTGCCACCAAAAGGGGACAAATGAACACTGAAGCTTTCTTT. This sequence encodes CATKRGQMNTEAFF.

This chain links TRBV20-1 with TRBJ2-7; D is unclear. CDR3 length: 10 residues. V lost 4 bases, J lost 3 bases, and 4 bases lay in between. Germline V gene sequence: CDR1 DFQATT, CDR2 SNEGSKA (reference sequence). The CDR3 DNA reads as TGCAGTGCTACAAGCTACGAGCAGTACTTC. As protein: CSATSYEQYF.

The V and J genes are TRBV19 and TRBJ2-1; 7 nucleotides line up with TRBD2. The V gene end was trimmed by 5 bases and the J gene end by 5 bases; junction bases not matched to a gene: 6. This CDR3 has 14 residues. Germline loops: CDR1 LNHDA, CDR2 SQIVND (reference sequence). The DNA of the CDR3 is TGTGCCAGTAGTTCCGGGACTATACACAATGAGCAGTTCTTC. It translates to CASSSGTIHNEQFF.

The chain carries TRBV5-1 and TRBJ1-2, with D unresolved. Germline CDR1 and CDR2: SGHRS and YFSETQ. V lost 1 base to trimming and J lost 7 bases, with 11 bases between them. The CDR3 contains 13 residues. For the CDR3, the DNA is TGCGCCAGCAGCTTGTGGAGGTCCTCTGGCTACACCTTC. Protein sequence: CASSLWRSSGYTF.

The genes are TRBV11-2 and TRBJ2-1; possible D gene TRBD2, 7 bases. CDR1 is SGHAT, CDR2 FQNNGV, per germline. The CDR3 totals 17 residues. The V end was cut by 5 bases, the J end by 0 bases, with 17 bases between. CDR3 nucleotides: TGTGCCAGCAGCCCGGGGGGCTCTGGGGGCTCCTACAATGAGCAGTTCTTC. This translates into CASSPGGSGGSYNEQFF. Filled out from reference TRBV11-2 and TRBJ2-1, the complete variable domain reads EAGVAQSPRYKIIEKRQSVAFWCNPISGHATLYWYQQILGQGPKLLIQFQNNGVVDDSQLPKDRFSAERLKGVDSTLKIQPAKLEDSAVYLCASSPGGSGGSYNEQFFGPGTRLTVL.

The chain couples TRBV5-1 to TRBJ2-3, with D unclear. CDR1 is SGHRS, CDR2 YFSETQ, per germline. CDR3 length: 12 amino acids. V lost 1 base, J lost 6 bases, and 6 bases lay in between. This chain's CDR3 is CASSLKRDTQYF. DNA for the CDR3: TGCGCCAGCAGCTTGAAGAGGGATACGCAGTATTTT.

This chain connects TRBV7-3 to TRBJ2-5; D perhaps matches TRBD1 (6 bases). V was pared by 5 bases and J by 5 bases, with 15 bases between. From germline, CDR1 is SGHTA and CDR2 FQGTGA. This CDR3 spans 14 amino acids. The CDR3 DNA reads TGTGCCAGCAGCCCGACACCTCAGGGGGAGACCCAGTACTTC. Amino acid sequence: CASSPTPQGETQYF.

The rearrangement links TRBV18 to TRBJ2-7; D tentatively fits TRBD1 or TRBD2 (5 bases each). This CDR3 is 14 amino acids long. Germline V gene lookup returns CDR1 KGHSH and CDR2 LQKENI. Trimming shortened V by 6 bases and J by 3 bases, and 15 bases separated the two germline ends. The CDR3, as DNA: TGTGCCAGCTCTCGGGACCCCCAGGACTACGAGCAGTACTTC. Protein sequence: CASSRDPQDYEQYF.

The CDR3 DNA is TGTGCCAGCAGCTTAGCGGGACAGGGGGAGACCCAGTACTTC. Translating it yields CASSLAGQGETQYF. V usage is TRBV7-2 and J usage is TRBJ2-5, with 10 bases matching TRBD1. The CDR3 spans 14 residues. V lost 0 bases and J lost 5; bases outside the gene matches: 0. Looked up from germline, CDR1 is SGHTA and CDR2 is FQGNSA.

The rearrangement joins TRBV5-1 to TRBJ2-6; D is perhaps TRBD1 or TRBD2 (6 bases each). Germline CDR1 is SGHRS and CDR2 is YFSETQ. V was shortened by 4 bases and J by 12 bases, with 17 bases between the two germline ends. This CDR3 comprises 14 residues. CDR3 residues: CASSLRGGLRVLTF. CDR3 nucleotide sequence: TGCGCCAGCAGCCTCAGGGGAGGCCTCCGCGTCCTGACTTTC.

The chain carries TRBV10-1 and TRBJ2-7; D possibly corresponds to TRBD2 (5 bases). Germline CDR1 and CDR2: WNHNN and SYGVQD (reference sequence). The CDR3 has 12 residues. Trimming pared 11 bases from V and 6 bases from J, leaving 17 bases between. CDR3 DNA sequence: TGCGCCCCATCCACTAGACGTAGCGAGCAGTACTTC. Translated, it gives CAPSTRRSEQYF.

The chain combines TRBV5-4 with TRBJ2-7; 10 bases fit TRBD2. V lost 3 bases, J lost 5 bases, and 17 bases stayed unmatched. Per the germline V gene, CDR1 is SGHNT and CDR2 is YYREEE (reference sequence). The CDR3 extends over 18 amino acids. CDR3 residues: CASSSGASGGLGSHEQYF. DNA of the CDR3: TGTGCCAGCAGCTCTGGGGCTAGCGGGGGCCTAGGATCCCACGAGCAGTACTTC.

The V gene is TRBV2, the J gene TRBJ1-2; TRBD1 is a possible D gene (5 bases). Trimming pared 3 bases from V and 1 base from J, leaving 12 bases between. CDR1 and CDR2 from the germline V gene are SNHLY and FYNNEI. The CDR3 runs 15 residues. CDR3 sequence reads: CASSEWGFSNYGYTF. The CDR3 nucleotides read TGTGCCAGCAGTGAGTGGGGGTTCAGTAACTATGGCTACACCTTC.

The chain combines TRBV29-1 with TRBJ1-2; no reliable D call. The CDR3 is 11 residues long. Trimming took 1 base from V and 8 from J, leaving 8 bases between them. CDR1 and CDR2 from the germline V gene are SQVTM and ANQGSEA. This CDR3 is CSVEAGRGYTF. The CDR3 coding sequence is TGCAGCGTTGAAGCTGGGCGAGGCTACACCTTC.